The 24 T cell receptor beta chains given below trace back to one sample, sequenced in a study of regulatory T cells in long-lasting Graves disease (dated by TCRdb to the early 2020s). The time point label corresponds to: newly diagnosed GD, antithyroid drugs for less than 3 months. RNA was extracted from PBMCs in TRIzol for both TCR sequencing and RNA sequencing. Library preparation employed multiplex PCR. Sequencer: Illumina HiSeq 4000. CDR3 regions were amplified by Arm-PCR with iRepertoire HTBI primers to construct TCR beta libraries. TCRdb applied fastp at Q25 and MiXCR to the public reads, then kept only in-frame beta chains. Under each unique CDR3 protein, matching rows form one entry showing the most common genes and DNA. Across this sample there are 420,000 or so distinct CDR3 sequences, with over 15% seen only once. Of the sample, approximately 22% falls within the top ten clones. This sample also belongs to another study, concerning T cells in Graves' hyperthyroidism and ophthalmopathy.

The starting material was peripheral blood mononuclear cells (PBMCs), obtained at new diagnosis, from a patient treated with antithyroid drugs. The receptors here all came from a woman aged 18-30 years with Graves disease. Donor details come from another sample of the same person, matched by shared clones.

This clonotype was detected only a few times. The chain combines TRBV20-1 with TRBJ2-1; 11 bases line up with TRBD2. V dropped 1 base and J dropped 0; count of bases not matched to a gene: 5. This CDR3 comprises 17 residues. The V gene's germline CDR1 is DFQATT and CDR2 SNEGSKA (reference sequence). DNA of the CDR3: TGCAGTGCTAGAGCTAATAGCGGGAGGGCCTCCTACAATGAGCAGTTCTTC. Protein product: CSARANSGRASYNEQFF.

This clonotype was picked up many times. Written as DNA, the CDR3 is TGTGCCAGCAGCTCCCTGGTGGGAAGGACGAACACCGGGGAGCTGTTTTTT. Amino acid sequence: CASSSLVGRTNTGELFF. The chain carries TRBV5-5 and TRBJ2-2; D is undetermined. Germline-derived CDR1 and CDR2 are SGHKS and YYEKEE (reference sequence). V was trimmed by 3 bases and J by 0 bases, leaving 15 bases between them. There are 17 residues in the CDR3.

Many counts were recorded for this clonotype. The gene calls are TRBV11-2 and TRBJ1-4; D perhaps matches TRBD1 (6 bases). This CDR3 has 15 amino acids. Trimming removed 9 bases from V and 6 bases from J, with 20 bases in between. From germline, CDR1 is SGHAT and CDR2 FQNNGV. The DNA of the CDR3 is TGTGCCAGTAGTATGATGGGCCAGGGGCATGAAAAACTGTTTTTT. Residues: CASSMMGQGHEKLFF. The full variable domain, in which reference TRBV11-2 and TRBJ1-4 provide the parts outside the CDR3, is EAGVAQSPRYKIIEKRQSVAFWCNPISGHATLYWYQQILGQGPKLLIQFQNNGVVDDSQLPKDRFSAERLKGVDSTLKIQPAKLEDSAVYLCASSMMGQGHEKLFFGSGTQLSVL.

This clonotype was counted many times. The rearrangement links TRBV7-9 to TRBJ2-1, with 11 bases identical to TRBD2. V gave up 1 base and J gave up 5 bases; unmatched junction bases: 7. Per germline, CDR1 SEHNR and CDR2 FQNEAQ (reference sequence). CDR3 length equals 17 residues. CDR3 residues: CASSLVASGRSNNEQFF. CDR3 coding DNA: TGTGCCAGCAGCTTAGTGGCTAGCGGGAGGAGTAACAATGAGCAGTTCTTC.

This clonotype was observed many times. The CDR3, as DNA: TGTGCCAGCAGTGAAGCATGGGGGCTCGAGCAGTACTTC. Translating gives CASSEAWGLEQYF. This chain uses TRBV2 with TRBJ2-7, with D possibly TRBD1 on 6 matching bases. The germline V gene has CDR1 SNHLY and CDR2 FYNNEI. Trimming pared 0 bases from V and 6 bases from J, leaving 9 bases between. The CDR3 spans 13 residues.

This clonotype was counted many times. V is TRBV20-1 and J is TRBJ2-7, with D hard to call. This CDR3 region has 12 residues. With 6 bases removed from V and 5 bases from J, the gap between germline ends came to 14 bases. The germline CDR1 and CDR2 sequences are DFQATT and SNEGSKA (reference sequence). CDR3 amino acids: CSAGTGHHEQYF. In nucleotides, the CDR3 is TGCAGTGCCGGAACTGGGCACCACGAGCAGTACTTC.

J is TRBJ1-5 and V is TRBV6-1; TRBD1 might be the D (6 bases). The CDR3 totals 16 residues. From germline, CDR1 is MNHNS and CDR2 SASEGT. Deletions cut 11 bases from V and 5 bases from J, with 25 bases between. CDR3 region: CACNQGSRGPYQPQHF. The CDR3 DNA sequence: TGTGCCTGCAATCAAGGGTCCAGGGGCCCCTATCAGCCCCAGCATTTT.

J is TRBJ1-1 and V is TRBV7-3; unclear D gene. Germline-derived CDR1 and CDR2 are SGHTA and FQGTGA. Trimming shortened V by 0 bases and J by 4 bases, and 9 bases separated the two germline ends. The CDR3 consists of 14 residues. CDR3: CASSLTPLSTEAFF. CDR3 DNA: TGTGCCAGCAGCTTAACCCCGCTGAGCACTGAAGCTTTCTTT.

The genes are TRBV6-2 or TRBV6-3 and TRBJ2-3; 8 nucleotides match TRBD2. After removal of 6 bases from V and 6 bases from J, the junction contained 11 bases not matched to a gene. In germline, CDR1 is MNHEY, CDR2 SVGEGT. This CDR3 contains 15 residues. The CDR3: CASRTSGGRLDTQYF. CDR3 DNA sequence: TGTGCCAGCAGAACCAGCGGGGGCCGGTTGGATACGCAGTATTTT.

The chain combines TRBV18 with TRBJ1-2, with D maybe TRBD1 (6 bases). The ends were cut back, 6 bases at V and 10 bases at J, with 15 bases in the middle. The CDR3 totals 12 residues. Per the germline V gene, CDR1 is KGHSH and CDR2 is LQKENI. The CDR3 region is CASSPSGDDYTF. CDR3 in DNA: TGTGCCAGCTCGCCTTCAGGGGATGACTACACCTTC.

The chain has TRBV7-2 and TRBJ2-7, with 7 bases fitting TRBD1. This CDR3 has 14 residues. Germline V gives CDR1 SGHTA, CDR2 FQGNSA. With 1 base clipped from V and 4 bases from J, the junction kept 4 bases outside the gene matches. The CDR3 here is CASSLGGTAYEQYF. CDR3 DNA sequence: TGTGCCAGCAGCTTAGGGGGGACAGCGTACGAGCAGTACTTC.

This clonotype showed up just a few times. The CDR3 nucleotides are TGCAGTGCTAGAGATATTAGAGGGCTAGCGGGAGTCTCGTCCTACAATGAGCAGTTCTTC. Amino acids: CSARDIRGLAGVSSYNEQFF. V and J are TRBV20-1 and TRBJ2-1; 10 bases align to TRBD2. Germline V gene lookup returns CDR1 DFQATT and CDR2 SNEGSKA (reference sequence). Trimming cost V 0 bases and J 1 base; bases outside gene matches: 15. CDR3 length: 20 residues.

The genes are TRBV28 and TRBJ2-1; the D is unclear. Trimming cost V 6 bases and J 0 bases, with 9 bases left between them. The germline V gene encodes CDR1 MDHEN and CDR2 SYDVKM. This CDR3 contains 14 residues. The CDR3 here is CASRPYYSYNEQFF. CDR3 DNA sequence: TGTGCCAGCAGACCATATTACTCCTACAATGAGCAGTTCTTC.

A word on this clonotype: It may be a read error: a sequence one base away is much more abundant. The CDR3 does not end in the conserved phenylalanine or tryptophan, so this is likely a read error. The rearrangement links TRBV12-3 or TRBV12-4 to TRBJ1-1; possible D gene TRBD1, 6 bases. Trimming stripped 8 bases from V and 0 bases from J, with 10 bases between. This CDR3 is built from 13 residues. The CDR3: CASGQTLNTEAFL. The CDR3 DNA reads TGTGCCAGCGGACAGACTTTGAACACTGAAGCTTTCCTT.

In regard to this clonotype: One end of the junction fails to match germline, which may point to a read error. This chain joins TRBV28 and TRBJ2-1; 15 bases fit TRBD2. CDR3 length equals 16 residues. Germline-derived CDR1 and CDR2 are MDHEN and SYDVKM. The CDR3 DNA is TGTGCCAGCAGTGCAGCCGGGACTAGCGGGAGGAACGAGCAGTCCTTC. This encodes CASSAAGTSGRNEQSF.

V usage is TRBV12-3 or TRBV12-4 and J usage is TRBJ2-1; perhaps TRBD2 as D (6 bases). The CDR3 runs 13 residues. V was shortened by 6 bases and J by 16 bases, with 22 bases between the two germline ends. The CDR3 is CASSWERVGGIFF. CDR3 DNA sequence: TGTGCCAGCAGCTGGGAGCGTGTGGGAGGCATATTCTTC.

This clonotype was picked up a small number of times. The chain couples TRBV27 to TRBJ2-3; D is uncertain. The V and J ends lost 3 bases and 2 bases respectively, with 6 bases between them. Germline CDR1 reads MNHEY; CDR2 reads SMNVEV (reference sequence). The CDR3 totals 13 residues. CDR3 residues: CASSLQNTDTQYF. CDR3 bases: TGTGCCAGCAGTTTGCAAAACACAGATACGCAGTATTTT.

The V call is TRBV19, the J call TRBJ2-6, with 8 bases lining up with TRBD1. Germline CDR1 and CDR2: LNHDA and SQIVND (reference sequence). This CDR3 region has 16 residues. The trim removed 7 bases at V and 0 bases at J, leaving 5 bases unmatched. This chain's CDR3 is CASTRQGNSGANVLTF. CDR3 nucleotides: TGTGCCAGTACTCGACAGGGGAACTCTGGGGCCAACGTCCTGACTTTC. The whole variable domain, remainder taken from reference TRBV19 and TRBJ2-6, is DGGITQSPKYLFRKEGQNVTLSCEQNLNHDAMYWYRQDPGQGLRLIYYSQIVNDFQKGDIAEGYSVSREKKESFPLTVTSAQKNPTAFYLCASTRQGNSGANVLTFGAGSRLTVL.

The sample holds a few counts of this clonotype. CDR3 nucleotides: TGTGCCACCAGCAGACAGGGTGTGGATTCACCCCTCCACTTT. Translated, it gives CATSRQGVDSPLHF. The rearrangement joins TRBV15 to TRBJ1-6; D may be TRBD1 (5 bases). Germline V gives CDR1 LNHNV, CDR2 YYDKDF (reference sequence). The CDR3 spans 14 residues. V was cut by 2 bases and J by 8 bases, with 10 bases left in between.

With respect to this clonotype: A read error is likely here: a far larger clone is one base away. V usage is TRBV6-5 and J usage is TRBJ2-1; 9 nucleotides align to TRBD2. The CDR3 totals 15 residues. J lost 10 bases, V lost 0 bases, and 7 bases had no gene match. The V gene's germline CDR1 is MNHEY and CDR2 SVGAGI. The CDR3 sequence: CASSYSSGSSYEQFF. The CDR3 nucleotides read TGTGCCAGCAGTTACTCTAGCGGGAGCTCCTACGAGCAGTTCTTC.

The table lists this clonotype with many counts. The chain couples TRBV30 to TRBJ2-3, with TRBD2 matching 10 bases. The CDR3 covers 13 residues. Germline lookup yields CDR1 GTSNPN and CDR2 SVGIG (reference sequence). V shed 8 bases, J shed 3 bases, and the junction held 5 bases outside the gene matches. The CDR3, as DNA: TGTGCCCAAACTAGCGGGAATACAGATACGCAGTATTTT. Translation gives CAQTSGNTDTQYF. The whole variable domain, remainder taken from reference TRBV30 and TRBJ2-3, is SQTIHQWPATLVQPVGSPLSLECTVEGTSNPNLYWYRQAAGRGLQLLFYSVGIGQISSEVPQNLSASRPQDRQFILSSKKLLLSDSGFYLCAQTSGNTDTQYFGPGTRLTVL.

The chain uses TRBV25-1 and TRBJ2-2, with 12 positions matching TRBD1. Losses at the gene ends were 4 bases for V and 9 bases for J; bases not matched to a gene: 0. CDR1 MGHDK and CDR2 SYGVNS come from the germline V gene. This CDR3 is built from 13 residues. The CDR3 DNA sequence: TGTGCCAGCAGTGGGGACAGGGGGCGGGAGCTGTTTTTT. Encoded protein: CASSGDRGRELFF.

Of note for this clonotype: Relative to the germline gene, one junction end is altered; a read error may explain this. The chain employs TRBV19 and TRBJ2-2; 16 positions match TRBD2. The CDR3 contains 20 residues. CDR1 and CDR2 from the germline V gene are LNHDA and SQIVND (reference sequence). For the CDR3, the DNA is TGTGCCAGTAGTAGCGAGCAGGGACTAGCGGGAGGGCCGGGCACCGGGGGGCTGTTTTTT. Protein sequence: CASSSEQGLAGGPGTGGLFF.

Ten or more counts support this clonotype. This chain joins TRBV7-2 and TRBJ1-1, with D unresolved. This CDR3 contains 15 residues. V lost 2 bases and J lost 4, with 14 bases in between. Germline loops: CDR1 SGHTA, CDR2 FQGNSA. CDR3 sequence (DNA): TGTGCCAGCAGCTTACGTGGGGTTCCTAGCACTGAAGCTTTCTTT. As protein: CASSLRGVPSTEAFF.